The 9 T cell receptor beta chains listed next were all sequenced from one sample in a study of blood T cell repertoires in COVID-19. Clones were sequenced by immunoSEQ multiplex PCR, and TCRdb holds only the in-frame ones, with some missing. The sample has some 78,000 clones, around 83% seen once. Sequencing used peripheral blood. The receptor set was obtained from a man aged 50 or older with acute or convalescent COVID-19.

The chain employs TRBV5-1 and TRBJ1-1; D is perhaps TRBD1 (6 bases). V lost 0 bases and J lost 4, with 16 bases in between. The CDR3 has 16 amino acids. Germline loops: CDR1 SGHRS, CDR2 YFSETQ. The CDR3 DNA reads as TGCGCCAGCAGCTTGGGGGGCACACAGGGTGGCACTGAAGCTTTCTTT. This sequence encodes CASSLGGTQGGTEAFF.

J is TRBJ1-5 and V is TRBV6-5, with D unresolved. The CDR3 length is 15 residues. Trimming left V 6 bases short and J 2 bases short, with 14 bases between. CDR1 is MNHEY and CDR2 is SVGAGI in the germline V gene. This chain's CDR3 is CASSLDRSGNQPQHF. Written as DNA, the CDR3 is TGTGCCAGCAGCCTCGATAGATCGGGCAATCAGCCCCAGCATTTT.

A few counts support this clone. This CDR3 reads CATSGNGELFF. The DNA of the CDR3 is TGTGCCACTAGCGGGAACGGGGAGCTGTTTTTT. The chain uses TRBV3-1 (or the pseudogene TRBV3-2) and TRBJ2-2; 9 nucleotides match TRBD2. The V segment lost 10 bases and the J segment 7 bases; nucleotides outside the gene matches: 1. Germline V gene data show CDR1 as LGHDT and CDR2 as YNNKEL (reference sequence). This CDR3 comprises 11 residues.

The chain combines TRBV29-1 with TRBJ1-2; 8 bases agree with TRBD1. V trimming: 2 bases; J trimming: 7 bases; junction bases outside the gene matches: 3. CDR1 is SQVTM and CDR2 is ANQGSEA in the germline V gene. There are 12 residues in the CDR3. CDR3 bases: TGCAGCGTTGAAACAGGGGGACTTGGCTACACCTTC. Translated: CSVETGGLGYTF.

This CDR3 reads CASSRQEGYEQYF. The CDR3 nucleotides are TGCGCCAGCAGCAGACAGGAAGGCTACGAGCAGTACTTC. V gene TRBV4-1 combines with J gene TRBJ2-7; TRBD1 is a possible D gene (6 bases). Germline V gene data show CDR1 as MGHRA and CDR2 as YSYEKL. The V end lost 5 bases, the J end lost 3 bases, and 11 bases lay between the germline ends. CDR3 length: 13 amino acids.

Points on this clone: This sample includes further DNA sequences coding for the same CDR3. The V and J genes are TRBV19 and TRBJ1-5, with TRBD1 matching over 8 bases. The CDR3 totals 13 residues. From germline, CDR1 is LNHDA and CDR2 SQIVND (reference sequence). V gave up 6 bases and J gave up 4 bases; unmatched junction bases: 2. CDR3 in DNA: TGTGCCAGTAGCAGACAGGGGAATCAGCCCCAGCATTTT. Translated, it gives CASSRQGNQPQHF.

This clone occurred a few times. The chain has TRBV18 and TRBJ1-5; 8 bases are shared with TRBD1. Trimming at V came to 0 bases and at J to 4 bases, leaving 2 bases not matched to a gene. The germline gives CDR1 KGHSH, CDR2 LQKENI. The CDR3 runs to 15 residues. The CDR3 protein is CASSPPGTGNQPQHF. CDR3 bases: TGTGCCAGCTCACCACCCGGGACAGGTAATCAGCCCCAGCATTTT.

This clone has a count of ten or more. The chain combines TRBV4-1 with TRBJ2-7, with D tentatively TRBD1 (6 bases). CDR3 size: 14 residues. Germline V CDR1 and CDR2: MGHRA, YSYEKL. The V and J ends lost 3 bases and 3 bases respectively, with 12 bases between them. Written as DNA, the CDR3 is TGCGCCAGCAGCCACTTAGGGGGAGACTACGAGCAGTACTTC. Residues: CASSHLGGDYEQYF.

V usage is TRBV19 and J usage is TRBJ2-1, with 9 nucleotides matching TRBD2. This CDR3 has 14 residues. Germline CDR1 LNHDA, CDR2 SQIVND (reference sequence). V lost 4 bases and J lost 3; bases outside the gene matches: 1. CDR3 bases: TGTGCCAGTAGTACGACTAGCGGCTACAATGAGCAGTTCTTC. Protein: CASSTTSGYNEQFF.